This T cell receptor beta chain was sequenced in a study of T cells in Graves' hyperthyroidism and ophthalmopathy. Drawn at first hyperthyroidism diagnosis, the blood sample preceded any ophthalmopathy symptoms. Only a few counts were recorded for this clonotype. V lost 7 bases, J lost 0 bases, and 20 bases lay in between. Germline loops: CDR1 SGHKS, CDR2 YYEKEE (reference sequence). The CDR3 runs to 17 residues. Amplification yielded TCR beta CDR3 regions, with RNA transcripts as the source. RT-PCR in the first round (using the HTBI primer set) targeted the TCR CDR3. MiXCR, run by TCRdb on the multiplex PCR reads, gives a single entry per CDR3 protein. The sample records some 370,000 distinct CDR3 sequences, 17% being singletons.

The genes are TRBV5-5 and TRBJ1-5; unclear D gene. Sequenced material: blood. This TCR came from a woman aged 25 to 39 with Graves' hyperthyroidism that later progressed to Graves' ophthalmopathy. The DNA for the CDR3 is TGTGCCAGCCAGACACCTTCGGATCCATTTAGCAATCAGCCCCAGCATTTT. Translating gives CASQTPSDPFSNQPQHF. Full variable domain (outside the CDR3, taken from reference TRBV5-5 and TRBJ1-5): DAGVTQSPTHLIKTRGQQVTLRCSPISGHKSVSWYQQVLGQGPQFIFQYYEKEERGRGNFPDRFSARQFPNYSSELNVNALLLGDSALYLCASQTPSDPFSNQPQHFGDGTRLSIL.